This paragraph covers one T cell receptor beta chain sequence. Antigen: not known. The data derive from a study of cytomegalovirus exposure and HLA in healthy donors. Study conclusions and caveats: Reports state that TCR beta sequences accurately predicted most subjects' HLA-A and HLA-B alleles.

CDR3 size: 14 residues. Trimming cost V 6 bases and J 7 bases, with 16 bases left between them. The germline gives CDR1 SGHAT, CDR2 FQNNGV. The PCR used 60 Vbeta and 13 Jbeta primers. Clones were read by immunoSEQ multiplex PCR, and TCRdb kept only the in-frame ones, dropping some. The sample lists 90,000 or so clones; under 85% were seen once. The V call is TRBV11-2, the J call TRBJ1-5, with D unclear. The TCR originated in a boy between 10 and 17 years old in good health and CMV-seronegative. The specimen sequenced was PBMCs. CDR3 nucleotide sequence: TGTGCCAGCAGTTCCGGACTTGCGGGGCAGCCCCAGCATTTT. This translates into CASSSGLAGQPQHF.